Below, 17 T cell receptor beta chains from the same sample are listed, as sequenced in a study of T-cell reconstitution after alpha-beta-depleted transplantation in children. Library preparation (for TCRbeta) was performed with unique molecular identifiers. MiXCR, run by TCRdb on the PCR reads, gives a single entry per CDR3 protein. The sample consists of 240,000 or so distinct CDR3 sequences, 12% of them appearing once. Sequencing was performed on PBMCs from the stem cell graft donor, taken from the stem cell graft. These receptors all come from a human donor who donated a stem cell graft to a child with acute lymphoblastic leukemia.

This clonotype was detected many times. The J gene is TRBJ2-7, the V gene TRBV27; 7 bases line up with TRBD1. V trimming: 6 bases; J trimming: 5 bases; junction bases outside the gene matches: 4. The CDR3 has 12 amino acids. CDR1 is MNHEY and CDR2 is SMNVEV in the germline V gene (reference sequence). CDR3 protein: CASRAQGDEQYF. CDR3 coding DNA: TGTGCCAGCAGGGCCCAGGGGGACGAGCAGTACTTC.

This clonotype was picked up many times. CDR3 sequence reads: CASSATTTQTNEKLFF. DNA of the CDR3: TGTGCCAGCAGTGCAACCACTACCCAGACTAATGAAAAACTGTTTTTT. The rearrangement links TRBV27 to TRBJ1-4; D gene unclear. In germline, CDR1 is MNHEY, CDR2 SMNVEV (reference sequence). The ends were cut back, 5 bases at V and 2 bases at J, with 15 bases in the middle. There are 16 residues in the CDR3.

This clonotype came up many times. In DNA form, the CDR3 reads TGTGCCATCAGCCCAGGAGAAAACATTCAGTACTTC. Translated, it gives CAISPGENIQYF. The chain joins TRBV10-3 to TRBJ2-4; D ambiguous. The ends were cut back, 6 bases at V and 5 bases at J, with 8 bases in the middle. Germline CDR1 is ENHRY and CDR2 is SYGVKD. The length of the CDR3 is 12 residues.

This chain connects TRBV27 to TRBJ1-6, with 7 positions matching TRBD1. J lost 10 bases, V lost 3 bases, and 6 bases had no gene match. The CDR3 runs to 14 residues. CDR1 is MNHEY and CDR2 is SMNVEV in the germline V gene (reference sequence). The CDR3 reads CASSLGTATSPLHF. Written as DNA, the CDR3 is TGTGCCAGCAGTTTGGGGACAGCGACCTCACCCCTCCACTTT.

This clonotype was counted at least ten times. The rearrangement joins TRBV9 to TRBJ2-3; D not certain. Germline CDR1 reads SGDLS; CDR2 reads YYNGEE. The length of the CDR3 is 12 residues. Trimming left V 0 bases short and J 6 bases short, with 5 bases between. CDR3 loop: CASSVDKDTQYF. Here the CDR3 DNA reads TGTGCCAGCAGCGTAGATAAGGATACGCAGTATTTT. The complete variable domain, with remaining parts taken from reference TRBV9 and TRBJ2-3, reads DSGVTQTPKHLITATGQRVTLRCSPRSGDLSVYWYQQSLDQGLQFLIQYYNGEERAKGNILERFSAQQFPDLHSELNLSSLELGDSALYFCASSVDKDTQYFGPGTRLTVL.

This clonotype was seen only once. The rearrangement joins TRBV4-1 to TRBJ2-1; TRBD2 matches at 8 bases. Unmatched junction bases numbered 7, after V lost 1 base and J lost 5 bases. Germline V CDR1 and CDR2: MGHRA, YSYEKL. The CDR3 covers 16 residues. The CDR3 DNA follows: TGCGCCAGCAGCCAAGGAGGCGGGAGGACAAACAATGAGCAGTTCTTC. Its translation: CASSQGGGRTNNEQFF.

This clonotype was counted ten times or more. V and J are TRBV12-3 or TRBV12-4 and TRBJ2-7; 10 bases line up with TRBD2. The CDR3 has 15 amino acids. After removal of 5 bases from V and 4 bases from J, the junction contained 8 bases not matched to a gene. The chain's CDR3 is CASSPSSSGGYEQYF. In DNA, the CDR3 is TGTGCCAGCAGTCCGTCGTCTAGCGGGGGATACGAGCAGTACTTC.

This clonotype was picked up many times. This chain links TRBV5-1 with TRBJ2-2; a possible D gene is TRBD2 (6 bases). Germline values: CDR1 SGHRS, CDR2 YFSETQ. Trimming shortened V by 2 bases and J by 4 bases, and 6 bases separated the two germline ends. CDR3 length: 13 amino acids. CDR3 sequence (DNA): TGCGCCAGCAGCTTCGGGGGCACCGGGGAGCTGTTTTTT. This gives the protein CASSFGGTGELFF.

In its sample, this clonotype was seen many times. The chain couples TRBV2 to TRBJ1-1; D not certain. V was shortened by 4 bases and J by 11 bases, with 11 bases between the two germline ends. The CDR3 contains 11 residues. CDR1 is SNHLY and CDR2 is FYNNEI in the germline V gene. CDR3 protein: CASSAGVSAFF. CDR3 DNA sequence: TGTGCCAGCAGTGCGGGCGTTTCGGCTTTCTTT.

This clonotype was seen at least ten times. The chain carries TRBV28 and TRBJ2-1; 14 nucleotides match TRBD2. The J segment lost 15 bases and the V segment lost 4 bases, leaving 14 bases of the junction unmatched. The CDR3 totals 16 residues. Germline V gene sequence: CDR1 MDHEN, CDR2 SYDVKM. CDR3 bases: TGTGCCAGCAGTTCGGGGACTAGCGGGAGAAATCTCTATCGGTTCTTC. Its protein product is CASSSGTSGRNLYRFF.

The table lists this clonotype with many counts. V usage is TRBV27 and J usage is TRBJ1-3; D remains unclear. Germline CDR1 reads MNHEY; CDR2 reads SMNVEV (reference sequence). This CDR3 has 16 residues. Trimming took off 4 bases at V and 7 bases at J, with 20 bases between the two ends. This CDR3 is CASSSWTGKGGNTIYF. The CDR3 DNA sequence: TGTGCCAGCAGTTCTTGGACGGGAAAGGGTGGGAACACCATATATTTT.

The sample holds many counts of this clonotype. This sequence joins TRBV12-3 or TRBV12-4 and TRBJ1-4, with 10 nucleotides matching TRBD1. This CDR3 is 13 amino acids long. V was clipped by 6 bases and J by 7 bases; unmatched bases: 2. CDR3 DNA sequence: TGTGCCAGCAGGCGGGACAGGGGTGAAAAACTGTTTTTT. The encoded protein is CASRRDRGEKLFF.

This clonotype appeared once. The rearrangement links TRBV7-6 to TRBJ2-4; 9 nucleotides align to TRBD1. The germline gives CDR1 SGHVS, CDR2 FNYEAQ. The CDR3 has 21 amino acids. V dropped 5 bases and J dropped 5; count of bases not matched to a gene: 25. The CDR3 sequence: CASSPTVPGQGLSGFENIQYF. The CDR3 bases are TGTGCCAGCAGCCCTACGGTCCCGGGACAGGGTTTATCGGGGTTTGAAAACATTCAGTACTTC. The full variable domain, with the rest looked up from reference TRBV7-6 and TRBJ2-4, is GAGVSQSPRYKVTKRGQDVALRCDPISGHVSLYWYRQALGQGPEFLTYFNYEAQQDKSGLPNDRFSAERPEGSISTLTIQRTEQRDSAMYRCASSPTVPGQGLSGFENIQYFGAGTRLSVL.

This clonotype was seen repeatedly, ten times or more. The chain combines TRBV12-3 or TRBV12-4 with TRBJ2-3; maybe TRBD2 (7 bases). The CDR3 runs 15 residues. Trimming left V 5 bases short and J 1 base short, with 13 bases between. The CDR3: CASSDGGARTDTQYF. The CDR3, as DNA: TGTGCCAGCAGTGATGGGGGGGCTCGCACAGATACGCAGTATTTT.

This clonotype appeared many times. The J gene is TRBJ1-6, the V gene TRBV14; D remains unclear. Trimming pared 4 bases from V and 0 bases from J, leaving 10 bases between. CDR1 and CDR2 (germline): SGHDN, FVKESK. This CDR3 has 16 residues. CDR3 amino acids: CASSPSRGSYNSPLHF. As DNA, the CDR3 is TGTGCCAGCAGCCCCAGCCGGGGCTCCTATAATTCACCCCTCCACTTT. The full variable domain, its missing parts supplied by reference TRBV14 and TRBJ1-6, is EAGVTQFPSHSVIEKGQTVTLRCDPISGHDNLYWYRRVMGKEIKFLLHFVKESKQDESGMPNNRFLAERTGGTYSTLKVQPAELEDSGVYFCASSPSRGSYNSPLHFGNGTRLTVT.

This clonotype has ten or more counts. The chain is built from TRBV7-8 and TRBJ2-4; TRBD1 agrees at 11 bases. This CDR3 has 18 amino acids. CDR1 and CDR2 from the germline V gene are SGHVS and FQNEAQ. V shed 5 bases and J 2 bases; nucleotides not matched to a gene: 11. The CDR3 DNA is TGTGCCAGCAGCGCGAGGGCGGACAGGGGGCTCTCCAAAAACATTCAGTACTTC. As protein: CASSARADRGLSKNIQYF.

This clonotype has ten or more counts. The V and J genes are TRBV2 and TRBJ1-1, with no clear D. The ends were cut back, 8 bases at V and 1 base at J, with 14 bases in the middle. This CDR3 contains 14 residues. The germline CDR1 and CDR2 sequences are SNHLY and FYNNEI. This CDR3 reads CASHLDSWNTEAFF. CDR3 nucleotides: TGTGCCAGCCACTTAGACTCTTGGAACACTGAAGCTTTCTTT.